This paragraph covers one T cell receptor (beta chain) sequence. This sample is part of a study of blood T cell repertoires in COVID-19. Study-level information: Acute and convalescent COVID-19 samples came from the United States, Italy and Spain.

In the original analysis: The assay estimated nucleated cells by amplifying reference gene primers. Using immunoSEQ multiplex PCR, the repertoire was profiled, and TCRdb retains in-frame clones only, with some absent. The V and J calls and clone size were taken over from that table, and D and trimming were inferred from the DNA. The sample includes approximately 170,000 clones, approximately 90% of them seen just once. The V end lost 6 bases, the J end lost 4 bases, and 12 bases lay between the germline ends. The CDR3 runs 14 residues. CDR1 is MNHEY, CDR2 SVGAGI, per germline. This clonotype was sampled from a man aged 25-45 years with acute or convalescent COVID-19. This sequence joins TRBV6-5 and TRBJ1-4; D is undetermined. Source material: peripheral blood. In DNA, the CDR3 is TGTGCCAGCAGATTAGGACGGGGTAATGAAAAACTGTTTTTT. Protein: CASRLGRGNEKLFF.